This T cell receptor beta chain was retrieved from a study of identical twins. General study findings and limits: When twins shared out-of-frame alpha sequences, those sequences had excess low generation probability.

CDR3 size: 16 residues. The V end lost 0 bases, the J end lost 2 bases, and 11 bases lay between the germline ends. Germline CDR1 LGHDT, CDR2 YNNKEL (reference sequence). Worth noting for this clonotype: Its antigen is as yet unknown.

TCRdb reprocessed the 5' RACE reads via MiXCR and lists one record per CDR3 protein. The sample shows 350,000 or so distinct CDR3 sequences, roughly 10% of them seen only once. Sequenced: naive T cells sorted from blood. J is TRBJ2-1 and V is TRBV3-1, with D uncertain. The receptor comes from a woman aged 45-59 years in good health. In DNA form, the CDR3 reads TGTGCCAGCAGCCAAGACTTGGACCAGACCTACAATGAGCAGTTCTTC. Protein: CASSQDLDQTYNEQFF.